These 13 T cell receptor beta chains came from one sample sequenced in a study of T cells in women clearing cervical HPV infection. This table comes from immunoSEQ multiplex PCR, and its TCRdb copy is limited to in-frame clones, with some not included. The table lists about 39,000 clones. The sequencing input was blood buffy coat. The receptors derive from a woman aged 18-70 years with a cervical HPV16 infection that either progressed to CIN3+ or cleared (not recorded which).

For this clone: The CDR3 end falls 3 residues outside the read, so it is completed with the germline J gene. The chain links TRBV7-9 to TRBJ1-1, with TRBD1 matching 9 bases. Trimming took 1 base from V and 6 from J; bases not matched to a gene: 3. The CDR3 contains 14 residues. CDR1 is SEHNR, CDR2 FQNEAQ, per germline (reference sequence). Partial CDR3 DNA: TGTGCCAGCAGCTTAGACAGGGGGCGGCCTGAA. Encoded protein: CASSLDRGRPE. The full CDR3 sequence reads CASSLDRGRPEAFF.

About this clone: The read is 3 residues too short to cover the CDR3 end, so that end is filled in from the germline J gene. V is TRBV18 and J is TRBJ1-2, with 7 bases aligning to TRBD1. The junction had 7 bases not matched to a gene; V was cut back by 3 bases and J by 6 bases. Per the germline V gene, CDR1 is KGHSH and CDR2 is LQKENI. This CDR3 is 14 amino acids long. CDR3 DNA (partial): TGTGCCAGCTCACCGATGACAGGGAACGATGGC. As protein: CASSPMTGNDG. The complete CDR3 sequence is CASSPMTGNDGYTF.

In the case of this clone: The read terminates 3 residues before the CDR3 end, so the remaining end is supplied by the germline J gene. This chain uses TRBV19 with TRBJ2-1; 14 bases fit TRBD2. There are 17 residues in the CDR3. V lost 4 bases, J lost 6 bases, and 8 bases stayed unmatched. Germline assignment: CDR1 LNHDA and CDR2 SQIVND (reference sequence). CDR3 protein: CASSNQRGTSGGNEQFF. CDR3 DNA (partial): TGTGCCAGTAGTAACCAAAGAGGGACTAGCGGGGGCAATGAG.

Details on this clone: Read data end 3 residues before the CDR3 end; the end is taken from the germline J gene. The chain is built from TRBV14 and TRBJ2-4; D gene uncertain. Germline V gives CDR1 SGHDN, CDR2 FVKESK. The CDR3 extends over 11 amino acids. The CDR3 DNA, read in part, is TGTGCCAGCAGCAAAGTCGGCGGT. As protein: CASSKVGG. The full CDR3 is CASSKVGGQYF. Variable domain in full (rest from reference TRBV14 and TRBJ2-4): EAGVTQFPSHSVIEKGQTVTLRCDPISGHDNLYWYRRVMGKEIKFLLHFVKESKQDESGMPNNRFLAERTGGTYSTLKVQPAELEDSGVYFCASSKVGGQYFGAGTRLSVL.

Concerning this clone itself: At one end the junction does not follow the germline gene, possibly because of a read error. This CDR3 is CASSQVYFTGELFF. The sequenced CDR3 bases are TGCGCCAGCAGCCAAGTGTACTTCACCGGGGAG. The chain links TRBV4-2 to TRBJ2-2, with no clear D. The read stops 3 residues short of the end of the CDR3; the missing end is completed from the germline J gene. The CDR3 sequence is 14 residues long. The germline V gene encodes CDR1 LGHNA and CDR2 YNFKEQ.

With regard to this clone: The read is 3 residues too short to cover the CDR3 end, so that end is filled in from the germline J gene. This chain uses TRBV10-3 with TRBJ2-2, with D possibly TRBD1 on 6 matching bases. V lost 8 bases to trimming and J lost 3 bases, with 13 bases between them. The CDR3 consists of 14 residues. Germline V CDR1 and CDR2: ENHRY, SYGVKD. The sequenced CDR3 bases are TGTGCCATCTCGCCAGGGGTAGACACCGGGGAG. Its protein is CAISPGVDTGE. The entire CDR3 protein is CAISPGVDTGELFF.

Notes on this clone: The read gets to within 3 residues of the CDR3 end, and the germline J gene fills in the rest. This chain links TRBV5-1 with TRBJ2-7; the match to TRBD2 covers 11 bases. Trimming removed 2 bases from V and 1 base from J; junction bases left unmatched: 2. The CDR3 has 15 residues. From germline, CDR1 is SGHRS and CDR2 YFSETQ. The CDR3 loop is CASSLGTSGSYEQYF. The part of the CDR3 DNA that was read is TGCGCCAGCAGCTTAGGGACTAGCGGTTCCTACGAG.

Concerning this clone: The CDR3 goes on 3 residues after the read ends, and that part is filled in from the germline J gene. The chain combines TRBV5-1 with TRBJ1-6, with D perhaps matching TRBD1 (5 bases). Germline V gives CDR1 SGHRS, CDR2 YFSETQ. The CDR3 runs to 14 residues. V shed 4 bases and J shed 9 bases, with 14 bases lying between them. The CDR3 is CASSQQGYPSPLHF. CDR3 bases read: TGCGCCAGCAGCCAGCAGGGATATCCTTCACCC.

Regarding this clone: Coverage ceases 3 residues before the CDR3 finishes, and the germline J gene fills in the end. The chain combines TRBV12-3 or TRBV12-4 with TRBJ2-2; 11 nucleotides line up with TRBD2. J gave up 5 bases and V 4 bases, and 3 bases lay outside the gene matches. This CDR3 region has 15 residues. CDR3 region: CASSSGLAVTGELFF. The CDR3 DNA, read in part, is TGTGCCAGCAGTTCGGGACTAGCGGTTACCGGGGAG.

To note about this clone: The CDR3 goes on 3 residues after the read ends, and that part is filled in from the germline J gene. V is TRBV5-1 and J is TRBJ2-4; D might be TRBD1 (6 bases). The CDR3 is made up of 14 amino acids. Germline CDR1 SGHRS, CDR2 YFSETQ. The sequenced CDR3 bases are TGCGCCAGCAGCTTGGACCTTACAGGGTATGGT. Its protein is CASSLDLTGYG. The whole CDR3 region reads CASSLDLTGYGQYF.

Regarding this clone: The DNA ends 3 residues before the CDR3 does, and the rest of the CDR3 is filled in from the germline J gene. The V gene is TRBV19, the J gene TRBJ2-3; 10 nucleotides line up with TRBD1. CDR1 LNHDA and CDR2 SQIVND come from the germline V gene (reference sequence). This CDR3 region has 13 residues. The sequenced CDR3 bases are TGTGCCACATCCGGGACAGGGGACGAGACG. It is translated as CATSGTGDET. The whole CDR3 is CATSGTGDETQYF.

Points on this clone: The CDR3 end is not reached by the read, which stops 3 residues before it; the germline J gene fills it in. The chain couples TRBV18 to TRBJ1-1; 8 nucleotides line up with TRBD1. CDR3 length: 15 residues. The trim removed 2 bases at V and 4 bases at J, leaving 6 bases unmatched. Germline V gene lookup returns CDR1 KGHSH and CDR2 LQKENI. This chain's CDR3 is CASSPATGVGTEAFF. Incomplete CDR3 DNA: TGTGCCAGCTCACCAGCGACAGGGGTAGGCACTGAA. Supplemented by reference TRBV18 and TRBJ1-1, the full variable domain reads NAGVMQNPRHLVRRRGQEARLRCSPMKGHSHVYWYRQLPEEGLKFMVYLQKENIIDESGMPKERFSAEFPKEGPSILRIQQVVRGDSAAYFCASSPATGVGTEAFFGQGTRLTVV.

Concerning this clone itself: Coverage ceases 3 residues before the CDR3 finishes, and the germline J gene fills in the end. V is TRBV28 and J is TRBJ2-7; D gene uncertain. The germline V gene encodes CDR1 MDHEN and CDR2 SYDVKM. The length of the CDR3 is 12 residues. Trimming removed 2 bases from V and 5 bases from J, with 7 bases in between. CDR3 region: CASSLTEDEQYF. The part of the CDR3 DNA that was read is TGTGCCAGCAGTTTAACTGAAGACGAG.